This TCR beta chain was documented in a study of T-cell reconstitution after alpha-beta-depleted transplantation in children. Trimming removed 0 bases at V and 0 bases at J, with 6 bases between. This CDR3 has 15 residues. In germline, CDR1 is DFQATT, CDR2 SNEGSKA (reference sequence). Using unique molecular identifiers, the investigators prepared the TCRbeta library. From the PCR reads, TCRdb called clonotypes with MiXCR, one entry per CDR3 protein. The data hold about 300,000 distinct CDR3 sequences, with around 9.1% observed a single time. Whole-study results and caveats: Several hundred expanded graft clones reportedly were the source of alpha-beta T cells about two months after transplant.

This clonotype was detected a few times. Its matching antigen is unknown. The rearrangement links TRBV20-1 to TRBJ1-6; no definite D call. The TCR sequence derives from a boy younger than two with acute myeloid leukemia, due to receive a stem cell transplant. Sequenced here: PBMCs, sampled before TCRalphabeta/CD19-depleted stem cell transplant. The CDR3 nucleotides read TGCAGTGCTAGAGAACAGAGCTCCTATAATTCACCCCTCCACTTT. It specifies CSAREQSSYNSPLHF.